This TCR beta chain is drawn from a study of shared clonotypes between healthy human individuals. Study-wide results and caveats: The authors sampled blood alone, and tissue repertoires likely differ.

V dropped 3 bases and J dropped 3 bases, with 21 bases sitting between them. The germline V gene encodes CDR1 SQVTM and CDR2 ANQGSEA. This CDR3 spans 17 amino acids. CD45RO-negative CD8 cells positively selected for CCR7 made up the naive population, which excluded terminally differentiated effector memory CD45RA+ cells. As concerns this clone: Antigen unknown.

Genomic DNA per cell subset filled all wells of several immunoSEQ plates. 200 to 250 ng DNA, 30,000 or so T cell genomes, went into each sorted-subset replicate PCR. Profiled with immunoSEQ multiplex PCR; TCRdb holds only in-frame clones, not every one. In the table there are millions of clones, roughly 91% of which are singletons. The sample comprised naive CD8+ T cells from PBMCs. The TCR was taken from a man between 18 and 29 years old in good health. Some clones in this sample may be carry-over from other donors' samples. J is TRBJ2-1 and V is TRBV29-1, with D possibly matching TRBD2 (6 bases). The CDR3 loop reads CSVEPWGERAVYNEQFF. CDR3 coding DNA: TGCAGCGTTGAGCCCTGGGGGGAGCGGGCCGTCTACAATGAGCAGTTCTTC.